The next 30 T cell receptor beta chains were all read from a single sample in a study of PD-L1 blockade in urothelial cancer (dated by TCRdb to between 2016 and 2019). The time point tag for this specimen amounts to: pretreatment peripheral blood. Libraries were prepared through the immunoSEQ multiplex PCR assay. Imported from immuneACCESS, the table was reduced by TCRdb to in-frame sequences with V and J called. These copies leave out some clones; in studies compared against another copy, an unresolved V gene accounts for under half, and the cause of the remainder is not known. Recorded for this sample are 55,000 to 85,000 clones; 84% of them occurred a single time. The ten largest account for roughly 8.3% of the sample. Sequences were derived from PBMCs, sampled around atezolizumab (anti-PD-L1) treatment. Receptors originate from a woman aged 70 to 79 with urothelial cancer.

This clone occurred once. The gene calls are TRBV14 and TRBJ2-7; 9 bases are shared with TRBD2. CDR1 and CDR2 from the germline V gene are SGHDN and FVKESK. CDR3 length equals 18 residues. With V trimmed by 0 bases and J by 4 bases, 13 bases remained unmatched. The CDR3: CASSQDRGGLARIYEQYF. CDR3 bases: TGTGCCAGCAGCCAAGATCGGGGGGGACTAGCCCGAATTTACGAGCAGTACTTC.

The chain couples TRBV30 to TRBJ2-2, with 9 positions matching TRBD2. Germline V gene sequence: CDR1 GTSNPN, CDR2 SVGIG (reference sequence). The length of the CDR3 is 14 residues. The junction had 3 bases not matched to a gene; V was cut back by 5 bases and J by 2 bases. The CDR3 region has the DNA TGTGCCTGGGGTAGCGGGAGAAACACCGGGGAGCTGTTTTTT. This gives the protein CAWGSGRNTGELFF. The whole variable domain, remainder taken from reference TRBV30 and TRBJ2-2, is SQTIHQWPATLVQPVGSPLSLECTVEGTSNPNLYWYRQAAGRGLQLLFYSVGIGQISSEVPQNLSASRPQDRQFILSSKKLLLSDSGFYLCAWGSGRNTGELFFGEGSRLTVL.

V is TRBV5-1 and J is TRBJ2-3; TRBD2 is a possible D gene (5 bases). This CDR3 is 15 amino acids long. Germline CDR1 is SGHRS and CDR2 is YFSETQ. Trimming stripped 3 bases from V and 8 bases from J, with 19 bases between. This CDR3 reads CASSSDGVKGATQYF. The CDR3 coding sequence is TGCGCCAGCAGCTCGGACGGGGTAAAAGGAGCTACGCAGTATTTT.

The sample holds a few counts of this clone. V gene TRBV29-1 combines with J gene TRBJ2-3, with 10 nucleotides matching TRBD2. CDR3 length: 14 residues. Trimming cost V 6 bases and J 0 bases; bases outside gene matches: 3. Germline V CDR1 and CDR2: SQVTM, ANQGSEA. DNA of the CDR3: TGCAGCGTGGGAGCGGGGGGGAGCACAGATACGCAGTATTTT. This codes for CSVGAGGSTDTQYF.

The V and J genes are TRBV27 and TRBJ1-5; 8 bases fit TRBD1. Trimming at V came to 2 bases and at J to 2 bases, leaving 2 bases not matched to a gene. The CDR3 is 15 amino acids. Germline CDR1 and CDR2: MNHEY and SMNVEV (reference sequence). Here the CDR3 DNA reads TGTGCCAGCAGTTTAGGGACAGGTCGCAATCAGCCCCAGCATTTT. It translates to CASSLGTGRNQPQHF.

The chain joins TRBV6-5 to TRBJ2-3; 8 bases are shared with TRBD1. Germline V gene lookup returns CDR1 MNHEY and CDR2 SVGAGI. This CDR3 contains 16 residues. V gave up 2 bases and J gave up 0 bases; unmatched junction bases: 4. The CDR3 reads CASSYGQGYSTDTQYF. The CDR3 nucleotides are TGTGCCAGCAGTTACGGACAGGGATACAGCACAGATACGCAGTATTTT.

The chain combines TRBV18 with TRBJ2-7, with 9 bases identical to TRBD2. Germline CDR1 reads KGHSH; CDR2 reads LQKENI. With V trimmed by 3 bases and J by 1 base, 4 bases remained unmatched. The CDR3 spans 15 residues. The CDR3 nucleotides read TGTGCCAGCTCACCTGTGACTAGCGGATCCTACGAGCAGTACTTC. It encodes CASSPVTSGSYEQYF.

This chain links TRBV5-8 with TRBJ1-6, with TRBD1 as a possible D gene (6 bases). V was trimmed by 4 bases and J by 9 bases, leaving 14 bases between them. From germline, CDR1 is SGHTS and CDR2 YDEGEE. CDR3 size: 14 residues. As DNA, the CDR3 is TGTGCCAGCAGCGCGACAGGAGAGGGTTCACCCCTCCACTTT. It yields the protein CASSATGEGSPLHF.

The V and J genes are TRBV7-9 and TRBJ2-5; 7 positions match TRBD1. Trimming cost V 5 bases and J 2 bases; bases outside gene matches: 17. Per the germline V gene, CDR1 is SEHNR and CDR2 is FQNEAQ (reference sequence). The CDR3 is 18 residues long. The CDR3 DNA follows: TGTGCCAGCAGCCGTCCGGGACAGAGCCTGGGAGCGCAAGAGACCCAGTACTTC. It codes for CASSRPGQSLGAQETQYF.

By proportion, this clone is medium-sized. This chain joins TRBV5-4 and TRBJ2-7; the match to TRBD2 covers 7 bases. This CDR3 region has 15 residues. J was trimmed by 5 bases and V by 4 bases; bases with no gene match: 12. CDR1 and CDR2 from the germline V gene are SGHNT and YYREEE (reference sequence). CDR3 in amino acids: CASSGVEGRENEQYF. The CDR3 nucleotides are TGTGCCAGCAGCGGCGTGGAGGGGAGGGAGAACGAGCAGTACTTC. The whole variable domain, filled in from reference TRBV5-4 and TRBJ2-7, reads ETGVTQSPTHLIKTRGQQVTLRCSSQSGHNTVSWYQQALGQGPQFIFQYYREEENGRGNFPPRFSGLQFPNYSSELNVNALELDDSALYLCASSGVEGRENEQYFGPGTRLTVT.

This chain links TRBV7-3 with TRBJ1-1; 7 bases match TRBD1. The ends lost 3 bases at V and 1 base at J; junction bases unmatched: 2. This CDR3 has 14 residues. Germline lookup yields CDR1 SGHTA and CDR2 FQGTGA. In nucleotides, the CDR3 is TGTGCCAGCAGCTTCAAGGGGGCGAACACTGAAGCTTTCTTT. Its translation is CASSFKGANTEAFF.

The chain couples TRBV30 to TRBJ2-4, with 9 bases fitting TRBD1. This CDR3 region has 15 residues. The V gene end was trimmed by 3 bases and the J gene end by 3 bases; junction bases not matched to a gene: 6. Germline V gives CDR1 GTSNPN, CDR2 SVGIG (reference sequence). CDR3 sequence (DNA): TGTGCCTGGAGCCCTGACAGGGGGTACAAAAACATTCAGTACTTC. This translates into CAWSPDRGYKNIQYF.

J is TRBJ2-1 and V is TRBV28, with 12 nucleotides matching TRBD2. Germline V CDR1 and CDR2: MDHEN, SYDVKM. Trimming took 5 bases from V and 7 from J; bases not matched to a gene: 12. This CDR3 region has 17 residues. This CDR3 reads CASSLRLTSGSINEQFF. The CDR3 DNA reads TGTGCCAGCAGTCTCCGATTGACTAGCGGGAGTATAAATGAGCAGTTCTTC.

The CDR3 coding sequence is TGCGCCAGCAGCAGGGACATGGCGAACACCGGGGAGCTGTTTTTT. Translating gives CASSRDMANTGELFF. This rearrangement joins TRBV5-1 to TRBJ2-2; maybe TRBD1 (6 bases). Germline V gene data show CDR1 as SGHRS and CDR2 as YFSETQ. The ends were cut back, 4 bases at V and 0 bases at J, with 10 bases in the middle. This CDR3 has 15 residues.

J is TRBJ2-3 and V is TRBV6-1; D is ambiguous. Looked up from germline, CDR1 is MNHNS and CDR2 is SASEGT. This CDR3 comprises 14 residues. Trimming took off 3 bases at V and 2 bases at J, with 9 bases between the two ends. The CDR3 DNA sequence: TGTGCCAGCAGTGATGGCAGAAACACAGATACGCAGTATTTT. Protein sequence: CASSDGRNTDTQYF.

The DNA of the CDR3 is TGTGCCAGCTCACCTGGACACGACGAGCAGTACTTC. Amino acid sequence: CASSPGHDEQYF. V is TRBV18 and J is TRBJ2-7; D may be TRBD1 (5 bases). The CDR3 has 12 amino acids. Looked up from germline, CDR1 is KGHSH and CDR2 is LQKENI. Trimming removed 3 bases from V and 5 bases from J, with 8 bases in between.

This clone occurred a few times. The chain employs TRBV14 and TRBJ2-1; 9 bases fit TRBD1. The V segment lost 3 bases and the J segment 6 bases; nucleotides outside the gene matches: 6. This CDR3 region has 15 residues. Per germline, CDR1 SGHDN and CDR2 FVKESK. The CDR3 DNA is TGTGCCAGCAGCCATCGGGACAGGGTCGTCAATGAGCAGTTCTTC. Its protein product is CASSHRDRVVNEQFF.

The chain links TRBV11-2 to TRBJ2-7, with D possibly being TRBD2 (5 bases). The germline gives CDR1 SGHAT, CDR2 FQNNGV. V was pared by 5 bases and J by 4 bases, with 9 bases between. CDR3 length: 12 residues. The chain's CDR3 is CASSQGGYEQYF. The CDR3 DNA sequence: TGTGCCAGCAGCCAAGGAGGTTACGAGCAGTACTTC.

This clone was found once. The gene calls are TRBV7-3 and TRBJ2-1; 13 bases agree with TRBD2. Germline trimming cut 5 bases from V and 4 bases from J; bases unmatched to any gene: 2. Germline values: CDR1 SGHTA, CDR2 FQGTGA. The CDR3 length is 15 residues. CDR3 loop: CASSATSGRYNEQFF. The DNA for the CDR3 is TGTGCCAGCAGCGCGACTAGCGGGAGGTACAATGAGCAGTTCTTC.

The chain recombines TRBV19 with TRBJ2-2; 10 bases agree with TRBD1. Per germline, CDR1 LNHDA and CDR2 SQIVND (reference sequence). CDR3 size: 19 residues. V lost 6 bases, J lost 4 bases, and 17 bases stayed unmatched. DNA of the CDR3: TGTGCCAGTAGCCCCTCGAGGACAGGGGGAGTACGAGTCACCGGGGAGCTGTTTTTT. Amino acid sequence: CASSPSRTGGVRVTGELFF.

This clone was found once. This chain joins TRBV25-1 and TRBJ2-3; TRBD2 matches at 10 bases. The CDR3 sequence is 16 residues long. Germline V gene sequence: CDR1 MGHDK, CDR2 SYGVNS. Germline trimming cut 4 bases from V and 3 bases from J; bases unmatched to any gene: 7. CDR3: CASSAGLAGETDTQYF. In nucleotides, the CDR3 is TGTGCCAGCAGTGCGGGGCTAGCGGGAGAGACAGATACGCAGTATTTT.

J is TRBJ1-5 and V is TRBV6-1, with a weak D call TRBD1 (5 bases). The CDR3 has 16 amino acids. Trimming stripped 4 bases from V and 7 bases from J, with 20 bases between. CDR1 is MNHNS and CDR2 is SASEGT in the germline V gene. CDR3 nucleotides: TGTGCCAGCAGTGGGGGGGGGTCATACGGGGGACAGCCCCAGCATTTT. It is translated as CASSGGGSYGGQPQHF.

The CDR3 reads CASSLRSGSYNEQFF. CDR3 sequence (DNA): TGTGCCAGCAGTTTACGTTCGGGCTCCTACAATGAGCAGTTCTTC. V is TRBV11-3 and J is TRBJ2-1; D remains unclear. Germline V CDR1 and CDR2: SGHNT, YENEEA. The V gene lost 6 bases and the J gene lost 0 bases, with 12 bases spanning the gap. The CDR3 runs to 15 residues.

The CDR3 loop is CASSQVLALDTGELFF. CDR3 sequence (DNA): TGTGCCAGCAGCCAAGTATTAGCGCTGGACACCGGGGAGCTGTTTTTT. The chain joins TRBV4-2 to TRBJ2-2; perhaps TRBD2 as D (5 bases). With 1 base removed from V and 3 bases from J, the gap between germline ends came to 12 bases. Germline values: CDR1 LGHNA, CDR2 YNFKEQ. CDR3 length: 16 residues.

Comments on this clone: The sample contains more than one DNA sequence encoding this CDR3. The chain employs TRBV18 and TRBJ2-3, with 8 bases aligning to TRBD2. This CDR3 region has 14 residues. J was trimmed by 4 bases and V by 2 bases; bases with no gene match: 2. Germline V lookup: CDR1 KGHSH, CDR2 LQKENI. CDR3 nucleotides: TGTGCCAGCTCACCAGGACTAGCTGCAGATACGCAGTATTTT. Its translation is CASSPGLAADTQYF.

Here the CDR3 reads CAWSVLLGGQPQHF. As DNA, the CDR3 is TGTGCCTGGAGTGTACTGCTCGGGGGTCAGCCCCAGCATTTT. The chain uses TRBV30 and TRBJ1-5, with TRBD1 as a possible D gene (5 bases). V was pared by 0 bases and J by 6 bases, with 12 bases between. The V gene's germline CDR1 is GTSNPN and CDR2 SVGIG (reference sequence). The CDR3 has 14 residues.

This sequence joins TRBV2 and TRBJ2-7, with D possibly matching TRBD2 (5 bases). Trimming pared 8 bases from V and 2 bases from J, leaving 19 bases between. The CDR3 contains 15 residues. Per the germline V gene, CDR1 is SNHLY and CDR2 is FYNNEI. As DNA, the CDR3 is TGTGCCAGCGGGAGAAGACTTTCTAATCCCTACGAGCAGTACTTC. Encoded protein: CASGRRLSNPYEQYF.

This chain connects TRBV6-5 to TRBJ1-1; D is unresolved. The germline V gene encodes CDR1 MNHEY and CDR2 SVGAGI. The V end lost 0 bases, the J end lost 2 bases, and 10 bases lay between the germline ends. The CDR3 sequence is 15 residues long. CDR3 bases: TGTGCCAGCAGTTACTCTAACAGACCTAACACTGAAGCTTTCTTT. Translating gives CASSYSNRPNTEAFF.

This rearrangement joins TRBV29-1 to TRBJ2-7; D may be TRBD1 (5 bases). The CDR3 length is 13 residues. CDR1 and CDR2 from the germline V gene are SQVTM and ANQGSEA. V dropped 4 bases and J dropped 1 base, with 11 bases sitting between them. CDR3 DNA sequence: TGCAGCGTTGGTGAGGCAGGGTCCTACGAGCAGTACTTC. Encoded protein: CSVGEAGSYEQYF.

This clone came up once. This chain uses TRBV18 with TRBJ1-1; perhaps TRBD1 as D (5 bases). V dropped 4 bases and J dropped 2 bases, with 14 bases sitting between them. The length of the CDR3 is 15 residues. Germline V gene lookup returns CDR1 KGHSH and CDR2 LQKENI. For the CDR3, the DNA is TGTGCCAGCTCACTGACAGTGAGTCTTAACACTGAAGCTTTCTTT. This translates into CASSLTVSLNTEAFF.